Presented here are 12 T cell receptor beta chains from one specimen sequenced in a study of blood T cell repertoires in COVID-19. Profiled with immunoSEQ multiplex PCR; TCRdb holds only in-frame clones, not every one. The table shows roughly 160,000 clones, with approximately 88% occurring only once. The sequencing input was PBMCs or T cells enriched from blood (not recorded which). These receptors were taken from a woman aged 55 to 70 who had recovered from COVID-19.

This clone was seen only once. The chain uses TRBV18 and TRBJ1-2; the D gene is possibly TRBD1 (5 bases). This CDR3 is 15 amino acids long. Between the trimmed V and J ends, which lost 6 bases and 8 bases, there was a span of 22 bases. Germline CDR1 is KGHSH and CDR2 is LQKENI. CDR3 loop: CASSFLRGEREGYTF. The CDR3 DNA reads as TGTGCCAGCTCCTTCTTGCGGGGCGAAAGGGAAGGCTACACCTTC.

The chain recombines TRBV19 with TRBJ2-7, with D perhaps matching TRBD1 (6 bases). V dropped 6 bases and J dropped 2 bases, with 17 bases sitting between them. The CDR3 length is 15 residues. The V gene's germline CDR1 is LNHDA and CDR2 SQIVND (reference sequence). The CDR3 protein is CASSDPGHRTYEQYF. As DNA, the CDR3 is TGTGCCAGTAGCGACCCGGGACACCGAACCTACGAGCAGTACTTC.

The rearrangement links TRBV7-2 to TRBJ1-2; no clear D gene. The germline V gene has CDR1 SGHTA and CDR2 FQGNSA. The CDR3 has 13 residues. With 9 bases removed from V and 2 bases from J, the gap between germline ends came to 13 bases. This CDR3 is CASTPGENYGYTF. The CDR3 bases are TGTGCCAGTACTCCGGGAGAAAACTATGGCTACACCTTC.

The CDR3 DNA sequence: TGCGCCAGCAGTCAAGGGCAATTAGCGGGAGCCCCCCCTCGGGATGAGCAGTTCTTC. It yields the protein CASSQGQLAGAPPRDEQFF. The chain combines TRBV23-1 with TRBJ2-1, with TRBD2 matching 9 bases. TRBV23-1 is classed as an ORF, of uncertain function. With 2 bases clipped from V and 8 bases from J, the junction kept 19 bases outside the gene matches. This CDR3 comprises 19 residues.

In DNA form, the CDR3 reads TGTGCCAGCAGCTTGGGACAGGGTTTCAATCAGCCCCAGCATTTT. Protein sequence: CASSLGQGFNQPQHF. This chain uses TRBV5-5 with TRBJ1-5, with 7 nucleotides matching TRBD1. Trimming removed 0 bases from V and 3 bases from J; junction bases left unmatched: 3. The CDR3 is 15 residues long. CDR1 is SGHKS and CDR2 is YYEKEE in the germline V gene (reference sequence). The full variable domain, completed using reference TRBV5-5 and TRBJ1-5, is DAGVTQSPTHLIKTRGQQVTLRCSPISGHKSVSWYQQVLGQGPQFIFQYYEKEERGRGNFPDRFSARQFPNYSSELNVNALLLGDSALYLCASSLGQGFNQPQHFGDGTRLSIL.

This chain's CDR3 is CASSPPSGGLGYNEQFF. The CDR3 DNA reads TGTGCCAGCTCACCACCTAGCGGGGGGCTAGGATACAATGAGCAGTTCTTC. The chain recombines TRBV18 with TRBJ2-1; 10 bases align to TRBD2. Trimming cost V 0 bases and J 4 bases; bases outside gene matches: 6. Germline CDR1 KGHSH, CDR2 LQKENI. The CDR3 consists of 17 residues.

V usage is TRBV9 and J usage is TRBJ1-3; D not certain. The CDR3 is 16 amino acids. Germline CDR1 is SGDLS and CDR2 is YYNGEE. Trimming pared 4 bases from V and 0 bases from J, leaving 14 bases between. Here the CDR3 reads CASSISGDFSGNTIYF. The CDR3 nucleotides read TGTGCCAGCAGCATAAGCGGGGATTTCTCTGGAAACACCATATATTTT. The variable domain in full, completed from reference TRBV9 and TRBJ1-3, reads DSGVTQTPKHLITATGQRVTLRCSPRSGDLSVYWYQQSLDQGLQFLIQYYNGEERAKGNILERFSAQQFPDLHSELNLSSLELGDSALYFCASSISGDFSGNTIYFGEGSWLTVV.

The chain joins TRBV6-5 to TRBJ1-2; D is ambiguous. The CDR3 sequence is 12 residues long. Between the trimmed V and J ends, which lost 5 bases and 8 bases, there was a span of 12 bases. The germline V gene encodes CDR1 MNHEY and CDR2 SVGAGI. The CDR3 here is CASSTAKEGYTF. CDR3 nucleotide sequence: TGTGCCAGCAGTACAGCCAAGGAAGGCTACACCTTC.

The chain couples TRBV9 to TRBJ2-7, with a possible D match to TRBD1 (6 bases). Germline lookup yields CDR1 SGDLS and CDR2 YYNGEE. Trimming removed 4 bases from V and 0 bases from J, with 11 bases in between. This CDR3 has 14 amino acids. The CDR3 coding sequence is TGTGCCAGCAGCTTCGGGGACACCTCCTACGAGCAGTACTTC. Its protein product is CASSFGDTSYEQYF.

The chain is built from TRBV5-1 and TRBJ2-3, with TRBD2 matching 8 bases. There are 15 residues in the CDR3. CDR1 SGHRS and CDR2 YFSETQ come from the germline V gene. Trimming removed 4 bases from V and 1 base from J; junction bases left unmatched: 5. The CDR3 loop reads CASSLYSGGTDTQYF. CDR3 coding DNA: TGCGCCAGCAGCCTGTATAGCGGGGGCACAGATACGCAGTATTTT.

J is TRBJ1-3 and V is TRBV30; D not resolved. CDR3 length equals 16 residues. Germline assignment: CDR1 GTSNPN and CDR2 SVGIG (reference sequence). Trimming pared 3 bases from V and 3 bases from J, leaving 18 bases between. This CDR3 reads CAWRPRLFLDGNTIYF. The CDR3 DNA reads as TGTGCCTGGAGACCTAGACTGTTCTTAGATGGAAACACCATATATTTT. The full variable domain, in which reference TRBV30 and TRBJ1-3 provide the parts outside the CDR3, is SQTIHQWPATLVQPVGSPLSLECTVEGTSNPNLYWYRQAAGRGLQLLFYSVGIGQISSEVPQNLSASRPQDRQFILSSKKLLLSDSGFYLCAWRPRLFLDGNTIYFGEGSWLTVV.

This clone has only a few counts. Written as DNA, the CDR3 is TGCGCCAGCAGCCAAGGGGCAGGGATCGGCTACACCTTC. Translating gives CASSQGAGIGYTF. The chain couples TRBV4-1 to TRBJ1-2; a possible D gene is TRBD1 (5 bases). Trimming cost V 1 base and J 8 bases, with 11 bases left between them. The CDR3 is 13 amino acids. Germline V gene lookup returns CDR1 MGHRA and CDR2 YSYEKL.